The sequence of this T cell receptor (beta chain) was determined in a study of blood T cell repertoires in COVID-19. In the study overall: The United States, Italy and Spain were the sources of the acute and convalescent COVID-19 samples. Sample material is recorded as cDNA or gDNA derived from T cells, B-cell-depleted T cells, or PBMCs.

Per the germline V gene, CDR1 is MDHEN and CDR2 is SYDVKM. Unmatched junction bases numbered 8, after V lost 5 bases and J lost 2 bases. This CDR3 has 15 amino acids. The data were produced by immunoSEQ multiplex PCR, yet TCRdb's version contains in-frame clones alone and is incomplete. The table lists about 310,000 clones, roughly nine tenths of them singletons. The chain is built from TRBV28 and TRBJ2-7; the match to TRBD2 covers 8 bases. This sequence originates from a woman aged 25-40 years who had recovered from COVID-19. Sample: PBMCs or T cells enriched from blood (not recorded which). CDR3 bases: TGTGCCAGCAGTAGGGATAGCGGGGCCCCCTACGAGCAGTACTTC. It yields the protein CASSRDSGAPYEQYF.